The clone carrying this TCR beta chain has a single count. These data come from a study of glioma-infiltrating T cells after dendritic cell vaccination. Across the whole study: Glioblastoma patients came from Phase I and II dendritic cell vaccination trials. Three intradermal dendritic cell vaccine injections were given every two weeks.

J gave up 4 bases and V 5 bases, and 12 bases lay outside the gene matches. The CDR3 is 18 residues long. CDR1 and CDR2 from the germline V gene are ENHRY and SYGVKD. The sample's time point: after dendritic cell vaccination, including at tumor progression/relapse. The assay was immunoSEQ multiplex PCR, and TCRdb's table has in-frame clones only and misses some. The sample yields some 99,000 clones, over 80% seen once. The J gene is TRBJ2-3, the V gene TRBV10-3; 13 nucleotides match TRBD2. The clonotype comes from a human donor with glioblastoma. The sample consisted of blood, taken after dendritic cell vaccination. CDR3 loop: CAISSTLLAGGPADTQYF. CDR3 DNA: TGTGCCATCAGTTCAACCTTACTAGCGGGGGGGCCGGCAGATACGCAGTATTTT.